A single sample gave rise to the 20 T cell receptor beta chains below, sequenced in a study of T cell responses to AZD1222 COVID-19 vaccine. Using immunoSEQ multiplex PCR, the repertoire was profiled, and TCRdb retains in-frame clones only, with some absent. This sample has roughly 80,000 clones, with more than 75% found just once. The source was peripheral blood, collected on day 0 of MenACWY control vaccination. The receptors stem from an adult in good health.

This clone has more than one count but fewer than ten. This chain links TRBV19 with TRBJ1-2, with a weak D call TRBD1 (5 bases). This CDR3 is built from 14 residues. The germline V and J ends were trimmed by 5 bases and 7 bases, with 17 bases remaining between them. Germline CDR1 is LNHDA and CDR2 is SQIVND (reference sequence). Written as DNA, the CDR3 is TGTGCCAGTAGTCTCAACGGGGGGATCTCTGGCTACACCTTC. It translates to CASSLNGGISGYTF.

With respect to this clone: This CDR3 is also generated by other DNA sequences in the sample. CDR3 in amino acids: CASSPPGDNEQFF. The CDR3 DNA sequence: TGTGCCAGCTCACCACCGGGTGACAATGAGCAGTTCTTC. This rearrangement joins TRBV18 to TRBJ2-1, with D unclear. The CDR3 runs to 13 residues. The V gene's germline CDR1 is KGHSH and CDR2 LQKENI. V lost 0 bases and J lost 5, with 5 bases in between.

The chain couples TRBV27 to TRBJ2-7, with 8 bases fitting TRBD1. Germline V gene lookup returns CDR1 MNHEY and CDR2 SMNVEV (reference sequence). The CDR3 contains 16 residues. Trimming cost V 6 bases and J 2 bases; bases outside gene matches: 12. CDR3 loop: CASSPFGQGPTYEQYF. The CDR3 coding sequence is TGTGCCAGCAGCCCATTCGGACAGGGCCCTACCTACGAGCAGTACTTC.

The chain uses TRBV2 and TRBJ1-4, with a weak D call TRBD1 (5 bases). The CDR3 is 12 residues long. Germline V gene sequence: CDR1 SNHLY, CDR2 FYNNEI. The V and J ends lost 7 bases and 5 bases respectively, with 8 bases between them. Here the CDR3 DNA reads TGTGCCAGCAAACAGGACAATGAAAAACTGTTTTTT. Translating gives CASKQDNEKLFF.

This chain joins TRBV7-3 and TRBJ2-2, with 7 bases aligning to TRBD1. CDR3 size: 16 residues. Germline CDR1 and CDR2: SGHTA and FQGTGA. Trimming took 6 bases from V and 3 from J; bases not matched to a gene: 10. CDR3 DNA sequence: TGTGCCAGCAGTCTTAGGGAACAGGGGCACACCGGGGAGCTGTTTTTT. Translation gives CASSLREQGHTGELFF.

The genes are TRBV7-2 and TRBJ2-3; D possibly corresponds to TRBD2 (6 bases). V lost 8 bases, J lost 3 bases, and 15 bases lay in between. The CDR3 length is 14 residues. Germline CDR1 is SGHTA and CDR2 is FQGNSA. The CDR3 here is CASGRAGRTDTQYF. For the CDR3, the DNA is TGTGCCAGCGGAAGGGCGGGACGGACAGATACGCAGTATTTT.

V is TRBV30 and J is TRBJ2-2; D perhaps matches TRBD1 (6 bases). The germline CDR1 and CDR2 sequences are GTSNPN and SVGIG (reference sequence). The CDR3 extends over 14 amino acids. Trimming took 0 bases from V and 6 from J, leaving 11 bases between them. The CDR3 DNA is TGTGCCTGGAGTGTAGGGGGAATACCCGGGGAGCTGTTTTTT. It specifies CAWSVGGIPGELFF. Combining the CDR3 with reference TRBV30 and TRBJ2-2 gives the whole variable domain SQTIHQWPATLVQPVGSPLSLECTVEGTSNPNLYWYRQAAGRGLQLLFYSVGIGQISSEVPQNLSASRPQDRQFILSSKKLLLSDSGFYLCAWSVGGIPGELFFGEGSRLTVL.

In DNA, the CDR3 is TGTGCCAGCGACAGGGTAGAAGGAAACACCATATATTTT. Protein: CASDRVEGNTIYF. This chain links TRBV12-3 or TRBV12-4 with TRBJ1-3; 7 bases are a match to TRBD1. The CDR3 totals 13 residues. The V gene end was trimmed by 8 bases and the J gene end by 4 bases; junction bases not matched to a gene: 5.

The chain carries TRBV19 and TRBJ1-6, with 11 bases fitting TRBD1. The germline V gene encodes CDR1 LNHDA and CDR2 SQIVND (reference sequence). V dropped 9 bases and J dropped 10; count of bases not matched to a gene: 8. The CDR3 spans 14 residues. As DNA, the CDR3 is TGTGCCAGCAATGGACAGGGGGCTGGGTCACCCCTCCACTTT. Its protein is CASNGQGAGSPLHF.

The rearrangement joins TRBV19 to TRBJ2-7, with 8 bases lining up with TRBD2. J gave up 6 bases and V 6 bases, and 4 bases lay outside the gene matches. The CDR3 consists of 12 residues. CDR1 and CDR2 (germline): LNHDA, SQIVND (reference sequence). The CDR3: CASSPSGGEQYF. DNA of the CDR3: TGTGCCAGTAGCCCAAGCGGGGGCGAGCAGTACTTC.

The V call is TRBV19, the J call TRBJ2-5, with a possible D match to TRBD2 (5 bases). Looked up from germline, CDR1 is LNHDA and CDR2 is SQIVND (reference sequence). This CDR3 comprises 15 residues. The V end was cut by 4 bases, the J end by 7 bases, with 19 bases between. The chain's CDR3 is CASSTPGIQDGTQYF. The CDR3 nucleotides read TGTGCCAGTAGTACACCGGGGATCCAAGACGGGACCCAGTACTTC.

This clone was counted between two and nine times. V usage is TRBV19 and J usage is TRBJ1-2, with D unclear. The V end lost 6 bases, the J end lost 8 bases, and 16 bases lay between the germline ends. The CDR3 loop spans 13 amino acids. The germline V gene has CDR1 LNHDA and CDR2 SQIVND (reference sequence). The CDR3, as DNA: TGTGCCAGTAGCAACCTAGGGTTTTCGGGCTACACCTTC. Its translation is CASSNLGFSGYTF. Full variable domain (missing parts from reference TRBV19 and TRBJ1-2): DGGITQSPKYLFRKEGQNVTLSCEQNLNHDAMYWYRQDPGQGLRLIYYSQIVNDFQKGDIAEGYSVSREKKESFPLTVTSAQKNPTAFYLCASSNLGFSGYTFGSGTRLTVV.

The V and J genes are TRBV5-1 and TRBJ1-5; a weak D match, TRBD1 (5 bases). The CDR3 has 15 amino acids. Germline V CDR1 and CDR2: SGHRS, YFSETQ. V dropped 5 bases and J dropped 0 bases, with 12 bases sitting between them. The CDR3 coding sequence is TGCGCCAGCAGGGGGGAGACGAATAGCAATCAGCCCCAGCATTTT. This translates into CASRGETNSNQPQHF.

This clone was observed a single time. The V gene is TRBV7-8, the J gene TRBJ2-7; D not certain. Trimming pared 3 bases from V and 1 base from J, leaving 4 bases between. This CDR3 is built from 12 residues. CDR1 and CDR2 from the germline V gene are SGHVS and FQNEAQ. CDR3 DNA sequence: TGTGCCAGCAGCTTCATATCCTACGAGCAGTACTTC. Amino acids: CASSFISYEQYF.

CDR3 region: CASSLAGRGETQYF. In DNA form, the CDR3 reads TGTGCCAGCAGCTTAGCGGGAAGGGGAGAGACCCAGTACTTC. The chain employs TRBV7-2 and TRBJ2-5; D perhaps matches TRBD1 (5 bases). With 0 bases removed from V and 4 bases from J, the gap between germline ends came to 9 bases. Germline loops: CDR1 SGHTA, CDR2 FQGNSA. This CDR3 has 14 amino acids.

The CDR3 DNA reads TGTGCCAGTAGTATAATGGTAGGAGGGTATCAGCCCCAGCATTTT. Translated: CASSIMVGGYQPQHF. V usage is TRBV19 and J usage is TRBJ1-5; D gene uncertain. Trimming shortened V by 2 bases and J by 5 bases, and 13 bases separated the two germline ends. Germline values: CDR1 LNHDA, CDR2 SQIVND (reference sequence). This CDR3 contains 15 residues.

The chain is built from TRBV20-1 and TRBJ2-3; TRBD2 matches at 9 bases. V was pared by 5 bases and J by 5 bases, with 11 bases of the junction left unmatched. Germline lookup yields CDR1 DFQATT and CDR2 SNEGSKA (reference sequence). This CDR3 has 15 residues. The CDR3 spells CSARDSGSGIDTQYF. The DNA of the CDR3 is TGCAGTGCTCGTGATAGCGGGAGCGGAATAGATACGCAGTATTTT.

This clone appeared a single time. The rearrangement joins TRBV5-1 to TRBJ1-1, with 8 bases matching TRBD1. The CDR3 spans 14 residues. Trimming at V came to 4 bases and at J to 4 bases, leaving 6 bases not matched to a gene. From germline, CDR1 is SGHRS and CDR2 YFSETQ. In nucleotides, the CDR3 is TGCGCCAGCAGCGTGACAGGGGAGGTCACTGAAGCTTTCTTT. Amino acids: CASSVTGEVTEAFF.

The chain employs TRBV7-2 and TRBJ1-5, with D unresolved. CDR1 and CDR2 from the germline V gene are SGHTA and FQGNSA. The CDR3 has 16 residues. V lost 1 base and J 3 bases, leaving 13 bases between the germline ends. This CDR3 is CASSLGLRGPNQPQHF. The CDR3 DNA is TGTGCCAGCAGCTTAGGGCTTCGAGGGCCCAATCAGCCCCAGCATTTT.

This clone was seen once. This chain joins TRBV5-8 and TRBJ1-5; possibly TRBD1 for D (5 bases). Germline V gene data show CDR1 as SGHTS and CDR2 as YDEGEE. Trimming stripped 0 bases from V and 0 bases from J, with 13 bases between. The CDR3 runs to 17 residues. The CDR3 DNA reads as TGTGCCAGCAGCTTGGAGACAGCCACCTATAGCAATCAGCCCCAGCATTTT. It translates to CASSLETATYSNQPQHF.